The 8 T cell receptor beta chains below come from one sample, sequenced in a study of T-cell memory formation after mild COVID-19. One entry per CDR3 protein, called by TCRdb with MiXCR from the 5' RACE reads. The sample has tens of thousands of distinct CDR3 sequences; roughly 7% are singletons. The specimen sequenced was PBMCs or a T cell subset sorted from them (not recorded which). The receptors originated from an adult who had mild COVID-19 (a few samples of this study predate the infection). Cell type and time point are not known.

This clonotype appeared many times. The chain joins TRBV13 to TRBJ2-4; 7 positions match TRBD1. CDR1 and CDR2 (germline): PRHDT, FYEKMQ (reference sequence). The CDR3 is 14 residues long. V shed 5 bases and J 5 bases; nucleotides not matched to a gene: 6. The CDR3 coding sequence is TGTGCCAGCAGCCCGGGACAGCATGAAAACATTCAGTACTTC. Translation gives CASSPGQHENIQYF.

Comments on this clonotype: One base away lies a much larger clone, so this may be a sequencing read error. This chain links TRBV12-3 or TRBV12-4 with TRBJ2-1; 9 bases match TRBD1. V gave up 3 bases and J gave up 8 bases; unmatched junction bases: 8. There are 15 residues in the CDR3. The CDR3 nucleotides are TGTGCCAGCAGTTTGCCGGGACAGGGAGGTGATGAGCAGTTCTTC. Translated: CASSLPGQGGDEQFF.

Only a few counts were recorded for this clonotype. This rearrangement joins TRBV12-3 or TRBV12-4 to TRBJ2-2; D not resolved. The CDR3 runs to 14 residues. Trimming cost V 3 bases and J 2 bases, with 7 bases left between them. CDR3: CASSFNLNTGELFF. CDR3 in DNA: TGTGCCAGCAGTTTTAACCTTAACACCGGGGAGCTGTTTTTT.

This clonotype was observed many times. The chain couples TRBV24-1 to TRBJ1-5; TRBD1 aligns across 7 bases. Trimming removed 3 bases from V and 11 bases from J; junction bases left unmatched: 12. Germline V gene data show CDR1 as KGHDR and CDR2 as SFDVKD. This CDR3 contains 15 residues. In nucleotides, the CDR3 is TGTGCCACCAGTGATCCTAGACAGGGCCCCACGACCCAGCATTTT. This gives the protein CATSDPRQGPTTQHF.

This clonotype has just a few counts. The gene calls are TRBV14 and TRBJ1-2; D may be TRBD1 (6 bases). The CDR3 consists of 14 residues. CDR1 is SGHDN, CDR2 FVKESK, per germline. With 4 bases removed from V and 4 bases from J, the gap between germline ends came to 13 bases. The DNA of the CDR3 is TGTGCCAGCAGCCGACAGGCAGCCGTCTATGGCTACACCTTC. Its protein product is CASSRQAAVYGYTF.

There are many counts of this clonotype. The chain has TRBV5-1 and TRBJ2-5, with 7 bases identical to TRBD2. This CDR3 spans 13 amino acids. The V gene's germline CDR1 is SGHRS and CDR2 YFSETQ. With 8 bases clipped from V and 1 base from J, the junction kept 5 bases outside the gene matches. The chain's CDR3 is CASQRGSQETQYF. The CDR3 nucleotides read TGCGCCAGTCAGCGGGGAAGCCAAGAGACCCAGTACTTC.

In its sample, this clonotype was seen many times. The CDR3 DNA follows: TGTGCCAGCAGCCTCGGACAGGGCCCAGATACGCAGTATTTT. Its translation is CASSLGQGPDTQYF. The V and J genes are TRBV6-5 and TRBJ2-3, with 8 bases identical to TRBD1. Germline lookup yields CDR1 MNHEY and CDR2 SVGAGI. With 6 bases clipped from V and 4 bases from J, the junction kept 6 bases outside the gene matches. The CDR3 has 14 residues.

This chain connects TRBV12-3 or TRBV12-4 to TRBJ2-6, with D possibly TRBD2 on 6 matching bases. This CDR3 comprises 15 residues. Trimming shortened V by 3 bases and J by 0 bases, and 6 bases separated the two germline ends. The CDR3 DNA is TGTGCCAGCAGTTTCGGGAGCTCTGGGGCCAACGTCCTGACTTTC. Encoded protein: CASSFGSSGANVLTF.